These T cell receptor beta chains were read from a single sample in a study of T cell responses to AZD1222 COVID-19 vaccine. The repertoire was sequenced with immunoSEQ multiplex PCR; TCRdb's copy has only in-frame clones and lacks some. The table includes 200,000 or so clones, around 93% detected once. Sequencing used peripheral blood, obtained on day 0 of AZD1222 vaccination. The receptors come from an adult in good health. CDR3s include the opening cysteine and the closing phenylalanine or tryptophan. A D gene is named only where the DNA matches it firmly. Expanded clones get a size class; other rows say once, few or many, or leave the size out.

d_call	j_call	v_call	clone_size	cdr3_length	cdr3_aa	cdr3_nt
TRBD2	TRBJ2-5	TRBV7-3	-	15	CASSPSGAVRETQYF	TGTGCCAGCAGCCCTAGCGGGGCGGTGAGAGAGACCCAGTACTTC
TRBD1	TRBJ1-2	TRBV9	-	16	CASSGRSTGVGNGYTF	TGTGCCAGCAGCGGCCGCTCAACAGGGGTGGGGAATGGCTACACCTTC
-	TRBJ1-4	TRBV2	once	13	CASSGGPNEKLFF	TGTGCCAGCAGTGGGGGACCTAATGAAAAACTGTTTTTT
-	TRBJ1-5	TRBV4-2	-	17	CASSQHGMPTGNQPQHF	TGTGCCAGCAGCCAACACGGGATGCCCACGGGCAATCAGCCCCAGCATTTT
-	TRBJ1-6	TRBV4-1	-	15	CASSQRTAENSPLHF	TGCGCCAGCAGCCAGAGGACAGCCGAGAATTCACCCCTCCACTTT
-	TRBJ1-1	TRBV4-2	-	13	CASSQGFSTEAFF	TGTGCCAGCAGCCAGGGGTTCAGCACTGAAGCTTTCTTT
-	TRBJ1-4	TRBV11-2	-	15	CASSLEWGGDEKLFF	TGTGCCAGCAGCTTAGAATGGGGGGGCGATGAAAAACTGTTTTTT
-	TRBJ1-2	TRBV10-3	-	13	CATKEEANYGYTF	TGTGCCACCAAGGAGGAAGCTAACTATGGCTACACCTTC
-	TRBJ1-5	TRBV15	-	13	CATSSVEPQPQHF	TGTGCCACCAGCAGTGTCGAACCTCAGCCCCAGCATTTT
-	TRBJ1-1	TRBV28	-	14	CASRETGLNTEAFF	TGTGCCAGCAGGGAGACAGGTTTGAACACTGAAGCTTTCTTT
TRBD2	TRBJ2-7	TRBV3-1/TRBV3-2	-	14	CASGEAGGSYEQYF	TGTGCCAGCGGGGAAGCGGGGGGCTCCTACGAGCAGTACTTC
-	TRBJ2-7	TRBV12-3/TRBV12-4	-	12	CASSLGLYEQYF	TGTGCCAGCAGTCTGGGACTCTACGAGCAGTACTTC
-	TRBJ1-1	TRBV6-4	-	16	CASRVWGHPLNTEAFF	TGTGCCAGCAGGGTTTGGGGGCACCCTTTGAACACTGAAGCTTTCTTT
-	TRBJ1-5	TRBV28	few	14	CASSLRESNQPQHF	TGTGCCAGCAGCCTTAGGGAGAGCAATCAGCCCCAGCATTTT
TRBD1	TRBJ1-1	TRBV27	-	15	CASIRQGGLGTEAFF	TGTGCCAGCATCCGGCAGGGGGGTTTGGGCACTGAAGCTTTCTTT
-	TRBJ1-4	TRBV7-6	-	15	CASSMGVTRDVKLFF	TGTGCCAGCAGCATGGGGGTGACTCGGGACGTGAAACTGTTTTTT
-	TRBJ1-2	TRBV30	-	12	CARQQGDYGYTF	TGTGCCCGCCAGCAGGGAGACTATGGCTACACCTTC
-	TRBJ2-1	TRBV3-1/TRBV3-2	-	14	CASSPLGTRQGVFF	TGTGCCAGCAGCCCCCTAGGGACGCGCCAAGGAGTGTTCTTC
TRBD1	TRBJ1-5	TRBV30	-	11	CAWSAGGPQHF	TGTGCCTGGAGTGCAGGGGGACCCCAGCATTTT
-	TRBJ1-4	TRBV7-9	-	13	CAFNRGTNEKLFF	TGTGCCTTCAATCGGGGCACTAATGAAAAACTGTTTTTT
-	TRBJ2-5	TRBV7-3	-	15	CASSLLGRSGETQYF	TGTGCCAGCAGCTTACTGGGGAGGTCGGGGGAGACCCAGTACTTC
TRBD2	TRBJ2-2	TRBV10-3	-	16	CAIRLGLAGDTGELFF	TGTGCCATCAGACTGGGACTAGCTGGGGACACCGGGGAGCTGTTTTTT
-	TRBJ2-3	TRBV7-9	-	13	CASSPRGPDTQYF	TGTGCCAGCAGCCCCCGGGGACCAGATACGCAGTATTTT
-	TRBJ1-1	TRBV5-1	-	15	CASSLFGIMNTEAFF	TGCGCCAGCAGCCTCTTCGGTATCATGAACACTGAAGCTTTCTTT
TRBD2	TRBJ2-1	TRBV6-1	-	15	CASSEVSGRANEQFF	TGTGCCAGCAGTGAAGTGAGCGGGAGAGCGAATGAGCAGTTCTTC
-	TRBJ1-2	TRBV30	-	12	CAWSSVVDGYTF	TGTGCCTGGAGTTCAGTAGTCGATGGCTACACCTTC
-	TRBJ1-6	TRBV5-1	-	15	CASRFGPSHDSPLHF	TGCGCCAGCAGGTTCGGGCCCTCCCATGATTCACCCCTCCACTTT
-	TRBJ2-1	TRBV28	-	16	CASSPPQREYYNEQFF	TGTGCCAGCAGCCCCCCTCAACGTGAGTACTACAATGAGCAGTTCTTC
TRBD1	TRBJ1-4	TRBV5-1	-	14	CASSLGTGREKLFF	TGCGCCAGCAGCCTCGGGACAGGCCGCGAAAAACTGTTTTTT
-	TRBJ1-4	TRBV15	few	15	CATSSFGSNNEKLFF	TGTGCCACCAGCAGCTTCGGCAGCAATAATGAAAAACTGTTTTTT
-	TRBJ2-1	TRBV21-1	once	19	CASSKAVIPDGSSYNEQFF	TGTGCCAGCAGCAAAGCTGTGATTCCGGACGGGAGCTCCTACAATGAGCAGTTCTTC
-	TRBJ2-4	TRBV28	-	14	CASSSGRGRNIQYF	TGTGCCAGCAGTTCTGGGCGGGGTAGAAACATTCAGTACTTC
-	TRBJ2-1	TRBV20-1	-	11	CSARGGGEQFF	TGCAGTGCTAGAGGGGGTGGTGAGCAGTTCTTC
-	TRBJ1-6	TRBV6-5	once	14	CASSYSGSGSPLHF	TGTGCCAGCAGTTACTCGGGTTCTGGTTCACCCCTCCACTTT
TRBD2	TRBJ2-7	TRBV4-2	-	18	CASSQDGLASGRPYEQYF	TGTGCCAGCAGCCAAGATGGATTAGCTAGCGGAAGGCCCTACGAGCAGTACTTC
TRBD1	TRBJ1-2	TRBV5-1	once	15	CASSLAGDRGYGYTF	TGCGCCAGCAGCTTGGCCGGAGACAGGGGTTATGGCTACACCTTC
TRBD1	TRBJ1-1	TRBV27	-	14	CASSFGTVNTEAFF	TGTGCCAGCAGTTTCGGGACAGTGAACACTGAAGCTTTCTTT
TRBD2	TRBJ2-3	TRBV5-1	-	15	CASQRREGRADTQYF	TGCGCCAGCCAGCGGCGGGAGGGCCGGGCAGATACGCAGTATTTT
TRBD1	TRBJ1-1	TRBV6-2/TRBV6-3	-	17	CATIPDRDPQMNTEAFF	TGTGCCACCATCCCCGACAGGGACCCTCAGATGAACACTGAAGCTTTCTTT
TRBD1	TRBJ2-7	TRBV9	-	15	CASSVAGTGTGEQYF	TGTGCCAGCAGCGTAGCCGGGACAGGGACGGGAGAGCAGTACTTC
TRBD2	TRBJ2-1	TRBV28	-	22	CASSLFLQSLSAGGKGYNEQFF	TGTGCCAGCAGTTTATTCCTACAATCTTTATCAGCGGGAGGGAAGGGCTACAATGAGCAGTTCTTC
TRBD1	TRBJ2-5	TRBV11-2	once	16	CASSSSLGQGKETQYF	TGTGCCAGCAGCTCTAGTCTGGGACAGGGGAAAGAGACCCAGTACTTC
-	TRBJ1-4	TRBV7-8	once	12	CASSLQGEKLFF	TGTGCCAGCAGCCTACAGGGTGAAAAACTGTTTTTT
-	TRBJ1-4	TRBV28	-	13	CATSGRANEKLFF	TGTGCCACATCCGGACGGGCAAATGAAAAACTGTTTTTT
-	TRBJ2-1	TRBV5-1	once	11	CASSLWDEQFF	TGCGCCAGCAGCTTATGGGATGAGCAGTTCTTC
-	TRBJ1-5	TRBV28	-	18	CASSLLGSVGYSNQPQHF	TGTGCCAGCAGTTTATTAGGCTCCGTTGGGTATAGCAATCAGCCCCAGCATTTT
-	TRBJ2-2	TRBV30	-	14	CACGILVNTGELFF	TGTGCCTGTGGGATCTTAGTGAACACCGGGGAGCTGTTTTTT
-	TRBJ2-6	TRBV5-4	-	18	CASSTTGRMRSGANVLTF	TGTGCCAGCAGCACTACGGGACGGATGCGCTCTGGGGCCAACGTCCTGACTTTC
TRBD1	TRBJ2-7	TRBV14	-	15	CASSQPGQGSYEQYF	TGTGCCAGCAGCCAGCCGGGACAGGGCTCCTACGAGCAGTACTTC
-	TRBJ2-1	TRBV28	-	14	CASSLLAGKNEQFF	TGTGCCAGCAGTTTATTGGCGGGGAAAAATGAGCAGTTCTTC
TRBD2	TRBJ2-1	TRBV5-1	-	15	CASPLGLAGRDEQFF	TGCGCCAGCCCCCTGGGACTAGCGGGAAGAGATGAGCAGTTCTTC